The present TCR beta chain was sequenced within a study of CD8+ T cells in alopecia areata. Germline CDR1 reads MDHEN; CDR2 reads SYDVKM. CDR3 size: 13 residues. V was clipped by 6 bases and J by 1 base, with 9 bases between them. RNA extraction and reverse transcription yielded cDNA as sequencing template. Sequenced by immunoSEQ multiplex PCR; TCRdb stores in-frame clones only, minus some. The sample shows 150,000 to 200,000 clones, more than 55% of them seen only once. Treatment in this sample: oral pan-JAK inhibitor, 5-10 mg twice daily. It was from alopecia areata patients that lesional scalp punch biopsies and peripheral blood were collected.

Sample: CD4+ T cells sorted from blood, taken at week 49, from a patient treated with tofacitinib. V gene TRBV28 combines with J gene TRBJ1-1; the D gene is possibly TRBD1 (6 bases). The clonotype was recovered from a human donor with alopecia areata. As DNA, the CDR3 is TGTGCCAGCAGATGGACAGCGAACACTGAAGCTTTCTTT. It encodes CASRWTANTEAFF.